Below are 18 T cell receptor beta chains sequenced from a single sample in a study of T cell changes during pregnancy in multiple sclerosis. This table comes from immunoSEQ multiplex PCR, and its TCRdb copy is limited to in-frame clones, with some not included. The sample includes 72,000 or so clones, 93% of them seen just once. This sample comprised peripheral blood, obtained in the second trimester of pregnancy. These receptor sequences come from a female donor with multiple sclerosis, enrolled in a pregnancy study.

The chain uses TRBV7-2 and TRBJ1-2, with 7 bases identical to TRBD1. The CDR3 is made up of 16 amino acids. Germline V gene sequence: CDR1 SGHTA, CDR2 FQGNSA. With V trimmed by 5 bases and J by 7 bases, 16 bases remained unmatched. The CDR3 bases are TGTGCCAGCAGCATACCCGGGACAGATAAGTTCGGTGGCTACACCTTC. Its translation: CASSIPGTDKFGGYTF. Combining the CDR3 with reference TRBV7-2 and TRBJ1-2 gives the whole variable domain GAGVSQSPSNKVTEKGKDVELRCDPISGHTALYWYRQSLGQGLEFLIYFQGNSAPDKSGLPSDRFSAERTGGSVSTLTIQRTQQEDSAVYLCASSIPGTDKFGGYTFGSGTRLTVV.

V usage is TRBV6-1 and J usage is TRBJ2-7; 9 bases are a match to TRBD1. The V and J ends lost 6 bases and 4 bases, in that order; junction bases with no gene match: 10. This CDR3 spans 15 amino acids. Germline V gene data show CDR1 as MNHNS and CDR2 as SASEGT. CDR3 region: CASRGHRDRVYEQYF. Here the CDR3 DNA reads TGTGCCAGCAGGGGGCACCGGGACAGGGTATACGAGCAGTACTTC.

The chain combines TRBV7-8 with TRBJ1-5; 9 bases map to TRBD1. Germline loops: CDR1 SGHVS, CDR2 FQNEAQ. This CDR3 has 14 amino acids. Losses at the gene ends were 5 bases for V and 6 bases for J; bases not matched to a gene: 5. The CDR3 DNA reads TGTGCCAGCAGCCCCGGACAGGGGTTTCAGCCCCAGCATTTT. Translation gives CASSPGQGFQPQHF. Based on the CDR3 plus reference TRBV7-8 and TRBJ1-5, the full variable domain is GAGVSQSPRYKVAKRGQDVALRCDPISGHVSLFWYQQALGQGPEFLTYFQNEAQLDKSGLPSDRFFAERPEGSVSTLKIQRTQQEDSAVYLCASSPGQGFQPQHFGDGTRLSIL.

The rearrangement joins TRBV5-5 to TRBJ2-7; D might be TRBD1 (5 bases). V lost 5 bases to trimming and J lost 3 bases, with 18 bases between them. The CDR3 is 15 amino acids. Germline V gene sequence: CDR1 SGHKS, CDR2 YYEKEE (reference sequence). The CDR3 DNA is TGTGCCAGCAGACGCGACAGTGCTCGGAGCTACGAGCAGTACTTC. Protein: CASRRDSARSYEQYF.

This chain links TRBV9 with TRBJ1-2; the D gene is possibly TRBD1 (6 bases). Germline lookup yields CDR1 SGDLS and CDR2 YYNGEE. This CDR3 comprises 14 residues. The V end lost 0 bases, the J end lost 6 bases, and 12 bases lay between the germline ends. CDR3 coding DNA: TGTGCCAGCAGCGTAGTCCCGACAGGTGATGGCTACACCTTC. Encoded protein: CASSVVPTGDGYTF.

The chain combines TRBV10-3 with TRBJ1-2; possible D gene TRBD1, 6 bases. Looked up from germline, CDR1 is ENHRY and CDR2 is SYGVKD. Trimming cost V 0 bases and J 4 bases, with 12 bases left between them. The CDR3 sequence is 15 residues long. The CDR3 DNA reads TGTGCCATCAGTGAGTCGAGTAGGGGGTTCTATGGCTACACCTTC. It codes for CAISESSRGFYGYTF.

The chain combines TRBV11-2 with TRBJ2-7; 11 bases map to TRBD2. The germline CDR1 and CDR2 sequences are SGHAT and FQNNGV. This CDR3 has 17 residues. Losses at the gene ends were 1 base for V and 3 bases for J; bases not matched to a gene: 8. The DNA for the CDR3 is TGTGCCAGCAGCTTAGGATCTCTAGCGGGAGGCCTCTACGAGCAGTACTTC. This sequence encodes CASSLGSLAGGLYEQYF. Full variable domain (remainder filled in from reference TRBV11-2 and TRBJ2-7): EAGVAQSPRYKIIEKRQSVAFWCNPISGHATLYWYQQILGQGPKLLIQFQNNGVVDDSQLPKDRFSAERLKGVDSTLKIQPAKLEDSAVYLCASSLGSLAGGLYEQYFGPGTRLTVT.

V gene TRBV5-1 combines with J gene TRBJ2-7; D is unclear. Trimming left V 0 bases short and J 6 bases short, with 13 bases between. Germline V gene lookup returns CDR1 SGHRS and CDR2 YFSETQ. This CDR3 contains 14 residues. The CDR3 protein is CASSLEVSSSEQYF. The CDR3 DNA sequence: TGCGCCAGCAGCTTGGAGGTTTCTAGTTCCGAGCAGTACTTC.

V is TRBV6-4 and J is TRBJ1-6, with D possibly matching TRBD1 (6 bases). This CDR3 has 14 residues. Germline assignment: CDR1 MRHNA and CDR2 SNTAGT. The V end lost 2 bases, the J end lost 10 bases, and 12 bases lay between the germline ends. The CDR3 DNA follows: TGTGCCAGCAGTGACGGACAGTGGGGATCACCCCTCCACTTT. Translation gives CASSDGQWGSPLHF.

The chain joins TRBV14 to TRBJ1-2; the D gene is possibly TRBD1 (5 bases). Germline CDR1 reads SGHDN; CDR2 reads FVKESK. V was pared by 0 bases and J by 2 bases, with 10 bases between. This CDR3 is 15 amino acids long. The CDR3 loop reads CASSQDRVKNYGYTF. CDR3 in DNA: TGTGCCAGCAGCCAAGACAGGGTAAAAAACTATGGCTACACCTTC. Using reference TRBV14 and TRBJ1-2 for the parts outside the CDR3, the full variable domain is EAGVTQFPSHSVIEKGQTVTLRCDPISGHDNLYWYRRVMGKEIKFLLHFVKESKQDESGMPNNRFLAERTGGTYSTLKVQPAELEDSGVYFCASSQDRVKNYGYTFGSGTRLTVV.

DNA for the CDR3: TGTGCCAGCAGCACAGACCCGGGACAGGGTGCCTACAATGAGCAGTTCTTC. Encoded protein: CASSTDPGQGAYNEQFF. The chain employs TRBV11-2 and TRBJ2-1; 9 bases align to TRBD1. Germline V gene data show CDR1 as SGHAT and CDR2 as FQNNGV. This CDR3 contains 17 residues. V lost 5 bases, J lost 2 bases, and 10 bases stayed unmatched.

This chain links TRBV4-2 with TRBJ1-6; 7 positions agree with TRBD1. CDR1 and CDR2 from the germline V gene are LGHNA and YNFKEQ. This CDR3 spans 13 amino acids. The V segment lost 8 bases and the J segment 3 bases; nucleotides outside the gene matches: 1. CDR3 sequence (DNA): TGTGCCAGCCAGGGGGTCTATAATTCACCCCTCCACTTT. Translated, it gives CASQGVYNSPLHF.

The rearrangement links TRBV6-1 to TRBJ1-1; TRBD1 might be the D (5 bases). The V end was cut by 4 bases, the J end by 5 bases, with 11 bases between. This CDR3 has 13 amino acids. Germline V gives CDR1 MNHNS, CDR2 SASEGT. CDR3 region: CASSAQVGTEAFF. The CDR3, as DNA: TGTGCCAGCAGTGCACAGGTTGGGACTGAAGCTTTCTTT.

CDR3 loop: CASSLGDSLYEQYF. CDR3 in DNA: TGTGCCAGCAGCTTAGGCGACAGTCTCTACGAGCAGTACTTC. The chain combines TRBV11-1 with TRBJ2-7; a possible D gene is TRBD1 (5 bases). Trimming left V 1 base short and J 3 bases short, with 10 bases between. The CDR3 is 14 amino acids. Per germline, CDR1 SGHAT and CDR2 FQDESV (reference sequence).

The CDR3 DNA follows: TGCGCCAGCAGCCAAGGTCCACAGGGGGCGGGCGAAAAACTGTTTTTT. Its protein product is CASSQGPQGAGEKLFF. This chain links TRBV4-1 with TRBJ1-4; 9 bases agree with TRBD1. This CDR3 contains 16 residues. CDR1 is MGHRA and CDR2 is YSYEKL in the germline V gene. V gave up 1 base and J gave up 8 bases; unmatched junction bases: 8.

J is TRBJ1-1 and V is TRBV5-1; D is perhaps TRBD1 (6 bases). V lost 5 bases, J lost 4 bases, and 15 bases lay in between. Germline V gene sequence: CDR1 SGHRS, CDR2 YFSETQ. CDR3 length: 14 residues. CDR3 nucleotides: TGCGCCAGCAGGCGAGAGGGGGTAGGCACTGAAGCTTTCTTT. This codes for CASRREGVGTEAFF.

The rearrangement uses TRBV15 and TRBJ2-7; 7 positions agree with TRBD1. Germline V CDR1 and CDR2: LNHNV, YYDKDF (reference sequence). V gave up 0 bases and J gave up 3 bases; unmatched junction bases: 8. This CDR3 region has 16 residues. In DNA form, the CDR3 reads TGTGCCACCAGCAGAGAGCCGGGACAGCTAGGCTACGAGCAGTACTTC. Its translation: CATSREPGQLGYEQYF.

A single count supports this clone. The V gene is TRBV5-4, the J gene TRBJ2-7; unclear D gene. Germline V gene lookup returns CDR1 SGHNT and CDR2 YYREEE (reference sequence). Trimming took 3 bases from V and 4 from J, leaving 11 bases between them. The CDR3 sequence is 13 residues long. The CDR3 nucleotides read TGTGCCAGCAGCTCTGCGCAAAAATACGAGCAGTACTTC. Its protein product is CASSSAQKYEQYF. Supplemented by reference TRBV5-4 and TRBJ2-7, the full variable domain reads ETGVTQSPTHLIKTRGQQVTLRCSSQSGHNTVSWYQQALGQGPQFIFQYYREEENGRGNFPPRFSGLQFPNYSSELNVNALELDDSALYLCASSSAQKYEQYFGPGTRLTVT.